This TCR beta chain stems from a study of blood T cell repertoires in COVID-19. The overall study: Whether acute or convalescent, the COVID-19 samples came from the United States, Italy and Spain.

Original handling: Estimated nucleated cell counts came from reference gene primer amplification. Sequencing was performed with immunoSEQ multiplex PCR; in TCRdb, only in-frame clones are kept and a portion is missing. The DNA gave D and trimming, while V, J and clone size come from that table. Among about 160,000 clones listed, 85% were seen once. The V gene's germline CDR1 is GTSNPN and CDR2 SVGIG (reference sequence). The CDR3 spans 14 residues. A remark on this clone: One junction end disagrees with the germline gene, perhaps due to a read error.

The rearrangement links TRBV30 to TRBJ2-5, with D possibly matching TRBD2 (6 bases). Sequencing was carried out using peripheral blood. The source of this sequence is a human donor with acute or convalescent COVID-19. The donor label of this sample is uncertain. CDR3 sequence (DNA): TGTGCCTGGAGTAACGCGCGGGGCCCAGAGTCCCAGTACTTC. This translates into CAWSNARGPESQYF.